This entry lists 5 T cell receptor beta chains sequenced from one sample in a study of T cell responses to AZD1222 COVID-19 vaccine. This table comes from immunoSEQ multiplex PCR, and its TCRdb copy is limited to in-frame clones, with some not included. Among about 96,000 clones listed, about 90% were seen once. This material consisted of peripheral blood, taken on day 0 of AZD1222 vaccination. These receptors were obtained from an adult in good health.

This chain uses TRBV7-3 with TRBJ2-7; 8 nucleotides line up with TRBD1. From germline, CDR1 is SGHTA and CDR2 FQGTGA. J lost 7 bases, V lost 4 bases, and 12 bases had no gene match. The CDR3 is 15 amino acids. CDR3 sequence reads: CASSSGQVGKGEQYF. DNA for the CDR3: TGTGCCAGCAGCTCGGGACAGGTTGGGAAAGGGGAGCAGTACTTC.

The chain couples TRBV27 to TRBJ1-2; no clear D gene. CDR3 length equals 12 residues. Trimming removed 7 bases at V and 2 bases at J, with 8 bases between. Per germline, CDR1 MNHEY and CDR2 SMNVEV (reference sequence). For the CDR3, the DNA is TGTGCCAGCAAGGGCCTAAACTATGGCTACACCTTC. Amino acids: CASKGLNYGYTF.

The V gene is TRBV11-1, the J gene TRBJ2-1; D gene ambiguous. The germline CDR1 and CDR2 sequences are SGHAT and FQDESV (reference sequence). Trimming took 5 bases from V and 5 from J, leaving 19 bases between them. The length of the CDR3 is 16 residues. CDR3 residues: CASSPSFLGANNEQFF. The CDR3 DNA reads TGTGCCAGCAGCCCCTCCTTTTTGGGTGCCAACAATGAGCAGTTCTTC. Complete variable domain (other parts from reference TRBV11-1 and TRBJ2-1): EAEVAQSPRYKITEKSQAVAFWCDPISGHATLYWYRQILGQGPELLVQFQDESVVDDSQLPKDRFSAERLKGVDSTLKIQPAELGDSAMYLCASSPSFLGANNEQFFGPGTRLTVL.

V usage is TRBV7-9 and J usage is TRBJ2-5; TRBD2 might be the D (7 bases). Germline values: CDR1 SEHNR, CDR2 FQNEAQ (reference sequence). Trimming pared 1 base from V and 4 bases from J, leaving 13 bases between. The CDR3 is 15 residues long. CDR3 loop: CASSLVQGGRETQYF. DNA of the CDR3: TGTGCCAGCAGCTTAGTACAGGGCGGGAGAGAGACCCAGTACTTC.

The chain links TRBV15 to TRBJ1-4; no clear D gene. Trimming left V 1 base short and J 10 bases short, with 13 bases between. This CDR3 contains 14 residues. Germline CDR1 LNHNV, CDR2 YYDKDF (reference sequence). The CDR3 sequence is CATSRVGSVAKLFF. The CDR3 DNA reads TGTGCCACCAGCAGAGTAGGCAGCGTAGCAAAACTGTTTTTT.